The source of this TCR beta chain is a study of CD8 T cells in ankylosing spondylitis. Notes on this clonotype: The antigen remains unidentified.

Study results and limitations: A TCR beta motif made of about 8 highly homologous variants seemed typical of ankylosing spondylitis blood.

TCRdb re-called the 5' RACE reads through MiXCR, storing one row per CDR3 protein. The table lists 350,000 to 450,000 distinct CDR3 sequences, roughly 27% of them singletons. The CDR3 runs to 13 residues. With 7 bases removed from V and 5 bases from J, the gap between germline ends came to 14 bases. From germline, CDR1 is SNHLY and CDR2 FYNNEI. This TCR derives from a male donor with ankylosing spondylitis. Source material: blood, either unsorted or a sorted T cell fraction (not recorded which). The gene calls are TRBV2 and TRBJ1-1; D not certain. The CDR3 here is CASTAGAGTEAFF. The CDR3 DNA reads TGTGCCAGCACGGCGGGCGCGGGAACTGAAGCTTTCTTT. Based on the CDR3 plus reference TRBV2 and TRBJ1-1, the full variable domain is EPEVTQTPSHQVTQMGQEVILRCVPISNHLYFYWYRQILGQKVEFLVSFYNNEISEKSEIFDDQFSVERPDGSNFTLKIRSTKLEDSAMYFCASTAGAGTEAFFGQGTRLTVV.